What follows is one TCR beta chain and its context. CDR1 is WNHNN and CDR2 is SYGVQD in the germline V gene (reference sequence). Germline trimming cut 2 bases from V and 2 bases from J; bases unmatched to any gene: 4. The CDR3 consists of 15 residues. The data are from a study of cytomegalovirus exposure and HLA in healthy donors. PCR primers comprised 60 Vbeta and 13 Jbeta primers. Measured with immunoSEQ multiplex PCR; TCRdb has only the in-frame clones, and not every one. The sample shows about 120,000 clones, 72% of them seen only once. This sequence joins TRBV10-1 and TRBJ2-3; 7 bases fit TRBD2. The receptor's source is a man aged 30 to 45 in good health and CMV-seronegative. The sequenced sample was PBMCs. The CDR3 loop reads CASSESGTTTDTQYF. CDR3 bases: TGCGCCAGCAGTGAGAGCGGGACTACCACAGATACGCAGTATTTT.